This TCR beta chain was recovered during a study of blood T cell repertoires in COVID-19. Study context: Samples came from the United States, Italy and Spain, spanning acute and convalescent COVID-19. PBMCs, B-cell-depleted T cells, or T cells provided the cDNA or gDNA that made up the material.

Method: immunoSEQ multiplex PCR; TCRdb's copy keeps in-frame clones and lacks some. This sample has about 58,000 clones; more than 75% occur once, and the top ten carry approximately 5%. Trimming removed 4 bases from V and 3 bases from J; junction bases left unmatched: 8. The CDR3 has 15 amino acids. Germline CDR1 reads MGHDK; CDR2 reads SYGVNS. This clone has a handful of counts. The J gene is TRBJ2-7, the V gene TRBV25-1; the match to TRBD2 covers 8 bases. The sequence was collected from a middle-aged man with active COVID-19. The sample comprised peripheral blood. CDR3 loop: CASSGRSGAHYEQYF. The CDR3 DNA reads as TGTGCCAGCAGTGGACGTAGCGGGGCCCACTACGAGCAGTACTTC.